This T cell receptor (beta chain) stems from a study of T-cell reconstitution after alpha-beta-depleted transplantation in children. The TCRbeta library incorporated unique molecular identifiers. TCRdb passed the PCR reads through MiXCR, listing each CDR3 protein once. This sample carries around 300,000 distinct CDR3 sequences, over 9% of them seen once, and the ten largest clones take 7% to 9.5%. Notes on this clonotype: Sequence at one end of the junction differs from germline and may be a read error.

The CDR3 sequence is 15 residues long. Germline V lookup: CDR1 LGHDT, CDR2 YNNKEL (reference sequence). The chain is built from TRBV3-1 and TRBJ2-7; D is undetermined. The source is a boy under three years old with acute myeloid leukemia, due to receive a stem cell transplant. The sample in question was PBMCs, obtained before TCRalphabeta/CD19-depleted stem cell transplant. DNA for the CDR3: TGTGCCTGCAGCCAAGACCCTACCCCCGCCTACGAGCAGTACTTC. Translation gives CACSQDPTPAYEQYF.